This TCR beta chain was captured by sequencing in a study of T cell responses to AZD1222 COVID-19 vaccine. Overall study results and limits: AZD1222 recipients seropositive at baseline numbered only five to seven. Donors, mostly white British, included more females; clonal diversity was possibly underestimated. Researchers took repertoire samples only after the peak T cell response had come.

Points on this clone: Its antigen is unknown.

The CDR3 has 14 amino acids. V dropped 4 bases and J dropped 1 base, with 12 bases sitting between them. Germline V lookup: CDR1 SGDLS, CDR2 YYNGEE. Repertoires were generated with immunoSEQ multiplex PCR, while TCRdb's copy carries only in-frame clones and drops some. The table has more than 80,000 clones, approximately 86% seen once. The V and J genes are TRBV9 and TRBJ2-7; D remains ambiguous. The source is an adult in good health. The sample here was peripheral blood, taken on day 0 of MenACWY control vaccination. CDR3 in amino acids: CASSPRQLSYEQYF. The CDR3, as DNA: TGTGCCAGCAGCCCCCGACAACTTTCCTACGAGCAGTACTTC.